These 12 T cell receptor beta chains share one sample of origin, sequenced in a study of blood T cell repertoires in COVID-19 (dated by TCRdb to 2018 to 2021). The library was made by the immunoSEQ multiplex PCR assay. TCRdb re-hosts the immuneACCESS table, in-frame sequences only. Its copies lack some clones; in the studies checked, an unresolved V gene accounts for under half of them, and the cause for the rest is not known. This sample has around 300,000 clones in its table, and roughly 88% of those were observed once. Around 3% of the sample is in the top ten clones. The sample taken for sequencing was peripheral blood. The receptors here all came from a woman aged 30 to 39 with active or convalescent COVID-19.

Written as DNA, the CDR3 is TGCGCCAGCAGCCACCCAAACTCTGGAAACACCATATATTTT. It encodes CASSHPNSGNTIYF. This rearrangement joins TRBV4-1 to TRBJ1-3; no reliable D call. The CDR3 length is 14 residues. V was shortened by 3 bases and J by 0 bases, with 6 bases between the two germline ends. The V gene's germline CDR1 is MGHRA and CDR2 YSYEKL.

This clone was detected only a few times. The V and J genes are TRBV5-1 and TRBJ2-2; 10 bases match TRBD2. The CDR3 runs 15 residues. Trimming cost V 4 bases and J 4 bases; bases outside gene matches: 4. Per germline, CDR1 SGHRS and CDR2 YFSETQ. The CDR3 loop is CASSSSGGLTGELFF. DNA for the CDR3: TGCGCCAGCAGCAGTAGCGGGGGGCTCACCGGGGAGCTGTTTTTT.

The rearrangement links TRBV6-1 to TRBJ2-1; the D gene is possibly TRBD2 (5 bases). Germline CDR1 reads MNHNS; CDR2 reads SASEGT. CDR3 length: 14 amino acids. Trimming took 5 bases from V and 5 from J, leaving 13 bases between them. The CDR3 sequence is CASSPLGSHNEQFF. Written as DNA, the CDR3 is TGTGCCAGCAGTCCCCTGGGGAGCCACAATGAGCAGTTCTTC.

The rearrangement uses TRBV7-8 and TRBJ2-3; the D gene is possibly TRBD1 (5 bases). The CDR3 loop spans 15 amino acids. Trimming cost V 5 bases and J 2 bases, with 14 bases left between them. The V gene's germline CDR1 is SGHVS and CDR2 FQNEAQ. CDR3 DNA: TGTGCCAGCAGCAGGGGTCCCACCCACACAGATACGCAGTATTTT. Protein sequence: CASSRGPTHTDTQYF.

J is TRBJ2-2 and V is TRBV27; TRBD1 matches at 10 bases. Germline V gene lookup returns CDR1 MNHEY and CDR2 SMNVEV (reference sequence). This CDR3 contains 14 residues. V was pared by 6 bases and J by 6 bases, with 4 bases of the junction left unmatched. Here the CDR3 reads CASSWDRGSGELFF. The CDR3, as DNA: TGTGCCAGCAGCTGGGACAGGGGTTCCGGGGAGCTGTTTTTT.

The rearrangement uses TRBV27 and TRBJ2-1; D might be TRBD2 (6 bases). Germline values: CDR1 MNHEY, CDR2 SMNVEV (reference sequence). The ends were cut back, 4 bases at V and 6 bases at J, with 10 bases in the middle. The CDR3 runs 13 residues. The CDR3 region has the DNA TGTGCCAGCAGTTGGGGGGATGTCAATGAGCAGTTCTTC. Protein product: CASSWGDVNEQFF.

V and J are TRBV28 and TRBJ1-5; 10 bases align to TRBD1. Per germline, CDR1 MDHEN and CDR2 SYDVKM. With V trimmed by 5 bases and J by 0 bases, 13 bases remained unmatched. This CDR3 spans 19 amino acids. The CDR3 here is CASSTRRDRGSYSNQPQHF. Written as DNA, the CDR3 is TGTGCCAGCAGTACGCGCCGGGACAGGGGATCTTATAGCAATCAGCCCCAGCATTTT.

The chain recombines TRBV19 with TRBJ1-5, with TRBD1 matching over 9 bases. The J segment lost 6 bases and the V segment lost 8 bases, leaving 5 bases of the junction unmatched. This CDR3 has 13 amino acids. Germline loops: CDR1 LNHDA, CDR2 SQIVND (reference sequence). The DNA of the CDR3 is TGTGCCAGTTCCGGGACAGGGTTTCAGCCCCAGCATTTT. It is translated as CASSGTGFQPQHF.

The chain links TRBV13 to TRBJ1-1; possible D gene TRBD1, 5 bases. Germline V gene data show CDR1 as PRHDT and CDR2 as FYEKMQ (reference sequence). Deletions cut 4 bases from V and 6 bases from J, with 9 bases between. This CDR3 spans 12 amino acids. Here the CDR3 DNA reads TGTGCCAGCAGCTACAGGTCCTCTGAAGCTTTCTTT. Translating gives CASSYRSSEAFF.

CDR3 sequence reads: CATSDGQATYGYTF. CDR3 nucleotide sequence: TGTGCCACCAGTGATGGACAAGCGACTTATGGCTACACCTTC. V usage is TRBV24-1 and J usage is TRBJ1-2; perhaps TRBD1 as D (5 bases). There are 14 residues in the CDR3. Germline V gene lookup returns CDR1 KGHDR and CDR2 SFDVKD. Trimming cost V 3 bases and J 5 bases, with 12 bases left between them.

The chain employs TRBV7-2 and TRBJ1-3; possible D gene TRBD1, 6 bases. The CDR3 sequence is 15 residues long. V was trimmed by 5 bases and J by 4 bases, leaving 15 bases between them. Germline loops: CDR1 SGHTA, CDR2 FQGNSA. CDR3 in amino acids: CASSATGGGGNTIYF. The CDR3 DNA reads as TGTGCCAGCAGCGCGACAGGAGGTGGAGGAAACACCATATATTTT.

This clone was picked up one time. The CDR3 region is CASTRGTGEQFF. CDR3 DNA sequence: TGTGCCAGCACCCGTGGGACAGGAGAGCAGTTCTTC. The chain employs TRBV6-5 and TRBJ2-1; 8 nucleotides agree with TRBD1. This CDR3 is 12 amino acids long. After removal of 7 bases from V and 10 bases from J, the junction contained 6 bases not matched to a gene. Germline CDR1 reads MNHEY; CDR2 reads SVGAGI.